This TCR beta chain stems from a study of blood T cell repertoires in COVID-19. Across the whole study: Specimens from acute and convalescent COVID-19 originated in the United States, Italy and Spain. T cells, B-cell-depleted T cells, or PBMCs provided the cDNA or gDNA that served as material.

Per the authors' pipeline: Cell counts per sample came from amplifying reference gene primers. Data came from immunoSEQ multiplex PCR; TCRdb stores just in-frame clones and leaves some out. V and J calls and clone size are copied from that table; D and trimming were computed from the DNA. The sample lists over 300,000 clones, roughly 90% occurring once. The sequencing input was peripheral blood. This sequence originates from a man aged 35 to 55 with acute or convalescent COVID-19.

In DNA form, the CDR3 reads TGCGCCAGCAGCCAGAGGGACAGTGTGAACACTGAAGCTTTCTTT. This translates into CASSQRDSVNTEAFF. The chain joins TRBV4-1 to TRBJ1-1, with 7 bases fitting TRBD1. V shed 3 bases, J shed 0 bases, and the junction held 4 bases outside the gene matches. CDR3 length: 15 residues. The germline CDR1 and CDR2 sequences are MGHRA and YSYEKL.